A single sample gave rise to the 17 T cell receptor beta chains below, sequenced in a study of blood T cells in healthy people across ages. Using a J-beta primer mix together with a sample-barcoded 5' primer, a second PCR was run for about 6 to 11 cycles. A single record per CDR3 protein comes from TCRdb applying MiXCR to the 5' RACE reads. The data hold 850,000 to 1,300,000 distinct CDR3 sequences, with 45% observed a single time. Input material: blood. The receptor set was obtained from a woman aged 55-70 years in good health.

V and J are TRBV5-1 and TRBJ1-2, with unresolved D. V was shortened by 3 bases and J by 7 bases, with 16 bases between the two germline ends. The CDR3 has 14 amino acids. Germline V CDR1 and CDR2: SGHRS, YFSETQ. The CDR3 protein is CASSWESSTGGYTF. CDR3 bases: TGCGCCAGCAGCTGGGAGTCTAGTACGGGTGGCTACACCTTC.

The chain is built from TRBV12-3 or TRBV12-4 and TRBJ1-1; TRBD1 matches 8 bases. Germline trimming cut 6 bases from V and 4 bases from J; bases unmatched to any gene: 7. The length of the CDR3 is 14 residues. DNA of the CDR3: TGTGCCAGCAGCCCGACAGGGGCGCCCACTGAAGCTTTCTTT. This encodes CASSPTGAPTEAFF.

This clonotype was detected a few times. Written as DNA, the CDR3 is TGCGCCAGCAGAGGTGGACCGGGCTGGACCCAGTACTTC. Translated, it gives CASRGGPGWTQYF. V and J are TRBV10-2 and TRBJ2-5, with D unresolved. V lost 6 bases and J lost 7, with 15 bases in between. Germline values: CDR1 WSHSY, CDR2 SAAADI. The CDR3 is made up of 13 amino acids.

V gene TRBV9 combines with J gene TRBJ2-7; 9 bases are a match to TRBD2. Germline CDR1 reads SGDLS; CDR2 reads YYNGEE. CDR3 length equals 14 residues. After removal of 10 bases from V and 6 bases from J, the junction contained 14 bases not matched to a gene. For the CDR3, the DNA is TGTGCCTCGGGAGGTAGCGGGAGCTTCCGCGAGCAGTACTTC. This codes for CASGGSGSFREQYF.

The CDR3 nucleotides read TGCAGTGCTAGAGATCAGGTCTCCGCCACCTACAATGAGCAGTTCTTC. It yields the protein CSARDQVSATYNEQFF. The V gene is TRBV20-1, the J gene TRBJ2-1; D remains ambiguous. The germline V gene has CDR1 DFQATT and CDR2 SNEGSKA (reference sequence). The germline V and J ends were trimmed by 0 bases and 2 bases, with 14 bases remaining between them. The CDR3 length is 16 residues.

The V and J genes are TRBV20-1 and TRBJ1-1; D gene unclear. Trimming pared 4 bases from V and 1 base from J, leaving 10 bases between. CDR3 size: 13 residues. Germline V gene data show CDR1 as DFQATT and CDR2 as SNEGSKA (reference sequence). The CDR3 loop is CSAKKQRNTEAFF. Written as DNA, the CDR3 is TGCAGTGCTAAGAAACAGAGGAACACTGAAGCTTTCTTT.

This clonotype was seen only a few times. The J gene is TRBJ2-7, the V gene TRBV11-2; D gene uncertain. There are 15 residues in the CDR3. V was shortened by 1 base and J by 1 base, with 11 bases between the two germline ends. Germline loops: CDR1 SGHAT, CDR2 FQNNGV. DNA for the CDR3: TGTGCCAGCAGCTTAGTGAGGTCATTTTCCTACGAGCAGTACTTC. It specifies CASSLVRSFSYEQYF.

This CDR3 is CASSKFCGGTWNSNQPQHF. The DNA for the CDR3 is TGTGCCAGCAGCAAATTTTGTGGGGGAACGTGGAATAGCAATCAGCCCCAGCATTTT. The chain links TRBV21-1 to TRBJ1-5; the DNA was not used to check the table's D call, TRBD1. TRBV21-1 is shown as a pseudogene. This CDR3 has 19 amino acids.

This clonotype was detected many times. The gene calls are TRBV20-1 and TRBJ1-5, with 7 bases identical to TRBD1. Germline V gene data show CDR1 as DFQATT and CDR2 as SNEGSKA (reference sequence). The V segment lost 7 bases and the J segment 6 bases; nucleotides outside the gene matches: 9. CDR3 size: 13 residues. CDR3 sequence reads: CSVPEGAGQPQHF. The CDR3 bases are TGCAGTGTTCCCGAGGGGGCCGGTCAGCCCCAGCATTTT.

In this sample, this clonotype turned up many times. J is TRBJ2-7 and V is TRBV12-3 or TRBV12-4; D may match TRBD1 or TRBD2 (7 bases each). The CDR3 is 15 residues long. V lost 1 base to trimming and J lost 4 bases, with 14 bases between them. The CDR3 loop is CASSLGQGGSYEQYF. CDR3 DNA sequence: TGTGCCAGCAGTTTAGGACAGGGCGGGAGTTACGAGCAGTACTTC.

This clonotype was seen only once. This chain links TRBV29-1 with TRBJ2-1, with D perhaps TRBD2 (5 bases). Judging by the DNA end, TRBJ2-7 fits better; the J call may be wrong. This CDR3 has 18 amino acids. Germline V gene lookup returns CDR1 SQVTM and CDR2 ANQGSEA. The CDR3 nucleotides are TGCAGCGTTGATTTTGGGCGGAGGTTCACGAGCTCCTACAATGAGCAGTACTTC. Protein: CSVDFGRRFTSSYNEQYF.

CDR3 DNA sequence: TGTGCCAGCAGCCAGACTTGGGGCACAGATACGCAGTATTTT. This encodes CASSQTWGTDTQYF. V gene TRBV9 combines with J gene TRBJ2-3; no clear D gene. The CDR3 is 14 amino acids. V was trimmed by 4 bases and J by 1 base, leaving 10 bases between them. Per germline, CDR1 SGDLS and CDR2 YYNGEE.

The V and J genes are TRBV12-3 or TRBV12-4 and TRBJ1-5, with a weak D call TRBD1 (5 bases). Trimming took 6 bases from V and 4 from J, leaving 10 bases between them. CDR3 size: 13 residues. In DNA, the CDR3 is TGTGCCAGCAGACTCAGGGATAATCAGCCCCAGCATTTT. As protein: CASRLRDNQPQHF.

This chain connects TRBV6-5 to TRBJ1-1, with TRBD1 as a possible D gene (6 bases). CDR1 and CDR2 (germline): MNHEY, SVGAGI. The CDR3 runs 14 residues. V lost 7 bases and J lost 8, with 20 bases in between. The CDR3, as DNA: TGTGCCAGCATCACGCTCGACGGGGGGGCGGAAGCTTTCTTT. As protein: CASITLDGGAEAFF.

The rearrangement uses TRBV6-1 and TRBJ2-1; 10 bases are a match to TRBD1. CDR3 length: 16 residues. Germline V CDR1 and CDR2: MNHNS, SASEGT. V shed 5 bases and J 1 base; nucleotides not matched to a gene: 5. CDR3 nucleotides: TGTGCCAGCAGTCTGCTGGGACAGGGGTCCTACAATGAGCAGTTCTTC. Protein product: CASSLLGQGSYNEQFF.

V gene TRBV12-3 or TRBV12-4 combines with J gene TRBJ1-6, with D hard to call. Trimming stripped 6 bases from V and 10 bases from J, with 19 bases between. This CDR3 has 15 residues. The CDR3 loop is CASRDWVGIGSPLHF. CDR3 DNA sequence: TGTGCCAGCAGGGACTGGGTGGGAATAGGATCACCCCTCCACTTT.

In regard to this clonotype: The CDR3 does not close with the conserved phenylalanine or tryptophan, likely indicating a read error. The CDR3 loop reads CASSSVLAGGRDEQFS. The CDR3 bases are TGTGCCAGCAGCTCCGTGCTAGCGGGAGGGCGGGATGAGCAGTTCTCC. The chain uses TRBV7-9 and TRBJ2-1, with 12 bases fitting TRBD2. Germline-derived CDR1 and CDR2 are SEHNR and FQNEAQ (reference sequence). V lost 4 bases to trimming and J lost 8 bases; unmatched junction nucleotides: 9. The CDR3 consists of 16 residues.